This T cell receptor beta chain was identified in a study of T-cell reconstitution after alpha-beta-depleted transplantation in children (dated by TCRdb to 2016 to 2017). About the investigation overall: The study quantitatively tracked T-cell immune reconstitution after TCRalphabeta/CD19-depleted allogeneic hematopoietic cell transplantation in children using TCR repertoire profiling.

There are many counts of this clonotype. Its antigen has not been determined. Base qualities are not at hand, and no much larger clone is one base apart. Library generation was performed with PCR. TCRdb names Illumina HiSeq 2500 as the instrument used. TCR library preparation used molecular barcoding, with unique molecular identifiers applied to normalize quantification of the TCRbeta repertoire. TCRdb passed the public sequencing reads through fastp at Q25 and MiXCR, retaining productive beta sequences. Identical CDR3 proteins give one entry, which carries the most common genes and DNA. This sample has roughly 200,000 distinct CDR3 sequences in its table, and about 8.2% of those were observed once. The ten largest clones represent about a third of the sample. Here is what the overall study found, with its caveats: The frequencies of hyperexpanded clones fell over the following months, and after one year, T-cell counts and TCRbeta diversity were mostly attributed to newly produced T cells. In some patients, the high TCRbeta diversity seen at day 60 was put down to recipient T cells and intrathymic progenitors that had survived conditioning. Apparently early alphabetaT-cell count recovery about two months after transplant reportedly relied on only several hundred rapidly expanded clones derived from non-depleted graft cells.

The intended sense of this specimen's treatment or condition label: allogeneic hematopoietic cell transplantation with graft depleted of TCRalphabeta T cells and CD19 B cells. Transplant recipients were children who received TCRalphabeta/CD19-depleted allogeneic hematopoietic cell grafts. V is pruned by 4 bases and J by 7 bases, leaving 3 bases of the junction without a gene match. Taken from cysteine to phenylalanine, the CDR3 has 13 residues. Of the read, only the CDR3 DNA is kept; its 39 bases are in frame from base 1. The germline V gene gives CDR1 as SGHVS and CDR2 as FQNEAQ. Here the sequenced sample was PBMCs, mostly from graft donor cells, taken 360 days after TCRalphabeta/CD19-depleted stem cell transplant. The chain couples TRBV7-8 to TRBJ1-3, and 8 bases in between align with TRBD1. The sequence derives from a male patient under 10 years old who had a stem cell transplant for acute myeloid leukemia, so the T cells may come from the graft donor. The DNA sequence is given as TGTGCCAGCAGCTCCCACAGGGGGAACACCATATATTTT. It is translated as CASSSHRGNTIYF.